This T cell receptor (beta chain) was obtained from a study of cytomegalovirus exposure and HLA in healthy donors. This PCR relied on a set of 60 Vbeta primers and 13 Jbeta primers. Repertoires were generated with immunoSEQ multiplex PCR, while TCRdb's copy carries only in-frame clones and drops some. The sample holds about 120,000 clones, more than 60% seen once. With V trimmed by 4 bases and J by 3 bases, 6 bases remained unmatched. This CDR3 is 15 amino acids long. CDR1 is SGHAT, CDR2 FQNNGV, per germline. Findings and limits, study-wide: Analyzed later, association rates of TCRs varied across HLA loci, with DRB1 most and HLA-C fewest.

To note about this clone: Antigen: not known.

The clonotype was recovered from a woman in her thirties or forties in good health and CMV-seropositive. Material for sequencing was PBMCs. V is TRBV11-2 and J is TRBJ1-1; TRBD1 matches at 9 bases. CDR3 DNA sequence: TGTGCCAGCAGCTCGGACAGGGGTCGGTACACTGAAGCTTTCTTT. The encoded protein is CASSSDRGRYTEAFF.